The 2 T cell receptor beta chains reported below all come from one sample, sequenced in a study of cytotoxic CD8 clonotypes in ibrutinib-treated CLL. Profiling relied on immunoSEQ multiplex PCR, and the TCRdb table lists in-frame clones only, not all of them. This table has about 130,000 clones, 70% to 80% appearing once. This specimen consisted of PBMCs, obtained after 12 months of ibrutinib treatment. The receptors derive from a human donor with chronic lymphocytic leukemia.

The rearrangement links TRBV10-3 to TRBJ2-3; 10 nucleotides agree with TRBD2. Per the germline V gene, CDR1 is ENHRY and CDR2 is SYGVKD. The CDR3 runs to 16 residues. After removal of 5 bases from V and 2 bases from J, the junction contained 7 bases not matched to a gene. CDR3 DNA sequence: TGTGCCATCAGTATACTAGCGGGAAGAGACACAGATACGCAGTATTTT. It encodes CAISILAGRDTDTQYF.

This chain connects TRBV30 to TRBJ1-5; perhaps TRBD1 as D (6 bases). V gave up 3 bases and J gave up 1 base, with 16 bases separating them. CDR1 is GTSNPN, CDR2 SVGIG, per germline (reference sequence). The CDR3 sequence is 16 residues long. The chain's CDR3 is CAWRRGGHLSNQPQHF. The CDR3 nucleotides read TGTGCCTGGAGGAGGGGGGGCCACTTGAGCAATCAGCCCCAGCATTTT.